These 10 T cell receptor beta chains originate from one sample sequenced in a study of beta chain features in type 1 diabetes. The entirety of the isolated RNA underwent reverse transcription, so expressed TCRB transcripts were sequenced. TCRdb's copy holds only in-frame clones and misses some; the assay was immunoSEQ multiplex PCR. Among some 250,000 clones listed, about 25% were seen once. Sequencing used central memory CD4+ T cells from blood. These receptors were taken from a man in his thirties or forties in good health.

This clone was observed a few times. The V gene is TRBV6-5, the J gene TRBJ2-5, with a tentative D call TRBD2 (6 bases). The V gene lost 6 bases and the J gene lost 5 bases, with 13 bases spanning the gap. This CDR3 contains 13 residues. CDR1 MNHEY and CDR2 SVGAGI come from the germline V gene. CDR3 bases: TGTGCCAGCAGGCAAGGGAGGTCGGAGACCCAGTACTTC. Protein: CASRQGRSETQYF.

The chain has TRBV10-3 and TRBJ2-5; weak D call: TRBD2 (5 bases). The CDR3 spans 14 residues. Looked up from germline, CDR1 is ENHRY and CDR2 is SYGVKD. The V and J ends lost 0 bases and 2 bases respectively, with 7 bases between them. CDR3 bases: TGTGCCATCAGTGAGTCGAGGACTCAAGAGACCCAGTACTTC. Translation: CAISESRTQETQYF.

The chain employs TRBV9 and TRBJ1-1; D unclear. Looked up from germline, CDR1 is SGDLS and CDR2 is YYNGEE. The V gene lost 4 bases and the J gene lost 1 base, with 5 bases spanning the gap. The CDR3 spans 12 residues. CDR3 nucleotides: TGTGCCAGCAGCAGAGGGAACACTGAAGCTTTCTTT. Its protein is CASSRGNTEAFF. Full variable domain (remainder filled in from reference TRBV9 and TRBJ1-1): DSGVTQTPKHLITATGQRVTLRCSPRSGDLSVYWYQQSLDQGLQFLIQYYNGEERAKGNILERFSAQQFPDLHSELNLSSLELGDSALYFCASSRGNTEAFFGQGTRLTVV.

V and J are TRBV4-3 and TRBJ2-7; 7 nucleotides line up with TRBD2. Germline assignment: CDR1 LGHNA and CDR2 YSLEER. V was clipped by 0 bases and J by 0 bases; unmatched bases: 5. The CDR3 length is 16 residues. DNA of the CDR3: TGCGCCAGCAGCCAAGACGGGGGGATTAGCTCCTACGAGCAGTACTTC. This encodes CASSQDGGISSYEQYF.

This clone was seen only a few times. The chain has TRBV4-3 and TRBJ1-3; D is possibly TRBD1 (6 bases). The germline V gene encodes CDR1 LGHNA and CDR2 YSLEER. CDR3 length: 16 amino acids. Between the trimmed V and J ends, which lost 0 bases and 8 bases, there was a span of 17 bases. The CDR3 nucleotides are TGCGCCAGCAGCCAAGATTATCGGGACACACGGGACACCATATATTTT. Translation gives CASSQDYRDTRDTIYF.

The chain recombines TRBV30 with TRBJ2-1; TRBD1 matches 7 bases. Germline V gene lookup returns CDR1 GTSNPN and CDR2 SVGIG (reference sequence). With 0 bases clipped from V and 7 bases from J, the junction kept 6 bases outside the gene matches. The length of the CDR3 is 14 residues. CDR3 loop: CAWSVGAGGNEQFF. The CDR3 DNA reads TGTGCCTGGAGTGTTGGTGCAGGGGGTAATGAGCAGTTCTTC.

The J gene is TRBJ2-7, the V gene TRBV25-1, with D possibly being TRBD1 (5 bases). V lost 4 bases and J 5 bases, leaving 6 bases between the germline ends. The CDR3 spans 11 residues. CDR1 is MGHDK, CDR2 SYGVNS, per germline. CDR3 residues: CASSVGDEQYF. The DNA of the CDR3 is TGTGCCAGCAGTGTAGGGGACGAGCAGTACTTC.

This rearrangement joins TRBV2 to TRBJ2-1; 11 positions match TRBD1. Germline CDR1 and CDR2: SNHLY and FYNNEI. After removal of 7 bases from V and 3 bases from J, the junction contained 11 bases not matched to a gene. This CDR3 comprises 17 residues. The CDR3 region is CASILRRTGGNYNEQFF. The DNA of the CDR3 is TGTGCCAGCATACTTCGGAGGACAGGGGGCAACTACAATGAGCAGTTCTTC.

This clone has a handful of counts. This sequence joins TRBV7-2 and TRBJ2-1; 8 bases are shared with TRBD2. The CDR3 loop spans 15 amino acids. CDR1 SGHTA and CDR2 FQGNSA come from the germline V gene. After removal of 4 bases from V and 5 bases from J, the junction contained 7 bases not matched to a gene. The CDR3 is CASSSRGGLNNEQFF. The CDR3 DNA is TGTGCCAGCAGCTCTCGGGGGGGCCTTAACAATGAGCAGTTCTTC. Full variable domain (rest looked up from reference TRBV7-2 and TRBJ2-1): GAGVSQSPSNKVTEKGKDVELRCDPISGHTALYWYRQSLGQGLEFLIYFQGNSAPDKSGLPSDRFSAERTGGSVSTLTIQRTQQEDSAVYLCASSSRGGLNNEQFFGPGTRLTVL.

The chain recombines TRBV6-1 with TRBJ1-5; D uncertain. CDR1 and CDR2 (germline): MNHNS, SASEGT. Trimming stripped 0 bases from V and 11 bases from J, with 8 bases between. The CDR3 runs 12 residues. In DNA, the CDR3 is TGTGCCAGCAGTGAAGCTGGGCAGACCCAGCATTTT. The encoded protein is CASSEAGQTQHF.